This TCR beta chain was found in a study of blood T cells in healthy people across ages. This clonotype was observed a single time. What it recognizes is unknown. At one end, the junction sequence differs from germline, possibly due to a read error. The CDR3 loop spans 17 amino acids. Germline loops: CDR1 SGHRS, CDR2 YFSETQ. Using a J-beta primer mix together with a sample-barcoded 5' primer, a second PCR was run for about 6 to 12 cycles. A template-switch adaptor with 12 random nucleotides tagged each cDNA molecule. TCRdb re-called the 5' RACE reads with MiXCR, one entry per CDR3 protein. The sample holds 600,000 to 900,000 distinct CDR3 sequences, around 25% seen once. The study's findings and limits: It was held that diversity estimates obtained from one million T cells represented underestimates.

In terms of origin and age, donors were healthy Caucasian individuals from Russia aged about 6 to 100. This sample was shared with a second study, whose subject was T cells of mothers and their children.

The rearrangement joins TRBV5-1 to TRBJ2-6; D remains unclear. The specimen sequenced was blood. The receptor was derived from a boy younger than 18 in good health. Written as DNA, the CDR3 is TGCGCCGGCAGCTTGGCCGGTAGACTCTCTGGGGCCAACGTCCTGACTTTC. As protein: CAGSLAGRLSGANVLTF.